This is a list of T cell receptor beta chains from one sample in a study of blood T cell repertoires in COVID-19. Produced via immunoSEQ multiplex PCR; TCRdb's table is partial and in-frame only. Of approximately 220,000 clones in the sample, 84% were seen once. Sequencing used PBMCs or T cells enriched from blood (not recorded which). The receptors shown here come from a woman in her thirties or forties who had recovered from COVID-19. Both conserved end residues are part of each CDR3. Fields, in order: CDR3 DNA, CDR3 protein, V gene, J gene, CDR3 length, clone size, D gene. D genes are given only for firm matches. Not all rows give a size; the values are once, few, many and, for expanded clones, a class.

cdr3_nt: TGTGCCAGCAGCCCCCGACCGGGTCACATTCAGTACTTC
cdr3_aa: CASSPRPGHIQYF
v_call: TRBV6-5
j_call: TRBJ2-4
cdr3_length: 13
clone_size: .
d_call: .

cdr3_nt: TGCGCCAGCAGCGGAAGACTAGCGGCTGCCTACAATGAGCAGTTCTTC
cdr3_aa: CASSGRLAAAYNEQFF
v_call: TRBV5-1
j_call: TRBJ2-1
cdr3_length: 16
clone_size: .
d_call: TRBD2

cdr3_nt: TGTGCCAGCAGCTTTCAGGGGGTGAGCAATCAGCCCCAGCATTTT
cdr3_aa: CASSFQGVSNQPQHF
v_call: TRBV5-6
j_call: TRBJ1-5
cdr3_length: 15
clone_size: .
d_call: TRBD1

cdr3_nt: TGTGCCAGCAGCTTCGCAGGGGCTGAAGCTTTCTTT
cdr3_aa: CASSFAGAEAFF
v_call: TRBV7-2
j_call: TRBJ1-1
cdr3_length: 12
clone_size: .
d_call: .

cdr3_nt: TGTGCCAGCTCACCAACCCTACCGACAGGGAACGATGGCTACACCTTC
cdr3_aa: CASSPTLPTGNDGYTF
v_call: TRBV18
j_call: TRBJ1-2
cdr3_length: 16
clone_size: .
d_call: TRBD1

cdr3_nt: TGTGCCAGCAGTTTACTACGGACTGAAGCTTTCTTT
cdr3_aa: CASSLLRTEAFF
v_call: TRBV28
j_call: TRBJ1-1
cdr3_length: 12
clone_size: .
d_call: .

cdr3_nt: TGTGCCCCTGAACATTACACCGGGGAGCTGTTTTTT
cdr3_aa: CAPEHYTGELFF
v_call: TRBV7-9
j_call: TRBJ2-2
cdr3_length: 12
clone_size: few
d_call: .

cdr3_nt: TGTGCCAGCAGTTATAGGACAGGGGCTGGCTACACCTTC
cdr3_aa: CASSYRTGAGYTF
v_call: TRBV7-2
j_call: TRBJ1-2
cdr3_length: 13
clone_size: .
d_call: TRBD1

cdr3_nt: TGTGCCAGCAGTGGACAGGGGAACGATGGCTACACCTTC
cdr3_aa: CASSGQGNDGYTF
v_call: TRBV2
j_call: TRBJ1-2
cdr3_length: 13
clone_size: .
d_call: TRBD1

cdr3_nt: TGTGCCAGCAGCTCTAATCCCTTCGGGACAGGGGAAGAGACCCAGTACTTC
cdr3_aa: CASSSNPFGTGEETQYF
v_call: TRBV11-3
j_call: TRBJ2-5
cdr3_length: 17
clone_size: .
d_call: TRBD1

cdr3_nt: TGTGCCAGCAGCGAACAGGGGAACACCGGGGAGCTGTTTTTT
cdr3_aa: CASSEQGNTGELFF
v_call: TRBV9
j_call: TRBJ2-2
cdr3_length: 14
clone_size: few
d_call: .

cdr3_nt: TGTGCCAGCAGTTTATGGAGAGGAAGCTCCTACAATGAGCAGTTCTTC
cdr3_aa: CASSLWRGSSYNEQFF
v_call: TRBV28
j_call: TRBJ2-1
cdr3_length: 16
clone_size: .
d_call: .

cdr3_nt: TGTGCCAGCAGCGCCGCTAGCGGGAGGATGGATACGCAGTATTTT
cdr3_aa: CASSAASGRMDTQYF
v_call: TRBV11-2
j_call: TRBJ2-3
cdr3_length: 15
clone_size: .
d_call: TRBD2

cdr3_nt: TGTGCCACCAGCAGAGAAGCCAGGGTCGAAGCTTTCTTT
cdr3_aa: CATSREARVEAFF
v_call: TRBV15
j_call: TRBJ1-1
cdr3_length: 13
clone_size: once
d_call: .

cdr3_nt: TGTGCCAGCAGCTTGGTAGGAGGGACCCTTTCCGGGGAGCTGTTTTTT
cdr3_aa: CASSLVGGTLSGELFF
v_call: TRBV5-4
j_call: TRBJ2-2
cdr3_length: 16
clone_size: .
d_call: .

cdr3_nt: TGTGCCATCAGTTCCACAGGGGGGAGGTTCGAGCAGTACTTC
cdr3_aa: CAISSTGGRFEQYF
v_call: TRBV10-3
j_call: TRBJ2-7
cdr3_length: 14
clone_size: .
d_call: TRBD1

cdr3_nt: TGTGCCAGCAGCAACGGACAGATCTATAATTCACCCCTCCACTTT
cdr3_aa: CASSNGQIYNSPLHF
v_call: TRBV3-1/TRBV3-2
j_call: TRBJ1-6
cdr3_length: 15
clone_size: .
d_call: .

cdr3_nt: TGTGCCAGCAGCTTATCGGGACTAGCGGGAGGGCCGATTCCCGGGGAGCTGTTTTTT
cdr3_aa: CASSLSGLAGGPIPGELFF
v_call: TRBV7-9
j_call: TRBJ2-2
cdr3_length: 19
clone_size: .
d_call: TRBD2

cdr3_nt: TGTGCCAGCAGTGCGACAGGGGGTCACACCGGGGAGCTGTTTTTT
cdr3_aa: CASSATGGHTGELFF
v_call: TRBV6-2/TRBV6-3
j_call: TRBJ2-2
cdr3_length: 15
clone_size: .
d_call: TRBD1

cdr3_nt: TGTGCCACCAGCAGAGGCGGAGGGATGGCCGGGGAGCTGTTTTTT
cdr3_aa: CATSRGGGMAGELFF
v_call: TRBV15
j_call: TRBJ2-2
cdr3_length: 15
clone_size: .
d_call: .

cdr3_nt: TGTGCCAGCAGCGGAAGCTTCGATAGCGGCTTTAACACCGGGGAGCTGTTTTTT
cdr3_aa: CASSGSFDSGFNTGELFF
v_call: TRBV9
j_call: TRBJ2-2
cdr3_length: 18
clone_size: .
d_call: .

cdr3_nt: TGTGCCAGCACCCCGAGCCTGGGAGGGGAAAAACTGTTTTTT
cdr3_aa: CASTPSLGGEKLFF
v_call: TRBV2
j_call: TRBJ1-4
cdr3_length: 14
clone_size: .
d_call: .

cdr3_nt: TGTGCCAGCAGTACCGACAGGGGGCAGGGACCCCAGCATTTT
cdr3_aa: CASSTDRGQGPQHF
v_call: TRBV6-2/TRBV6-3
j_call: TRBJ1-5
cdr3_length: 14
clone_size: .
d_call: TRBD1